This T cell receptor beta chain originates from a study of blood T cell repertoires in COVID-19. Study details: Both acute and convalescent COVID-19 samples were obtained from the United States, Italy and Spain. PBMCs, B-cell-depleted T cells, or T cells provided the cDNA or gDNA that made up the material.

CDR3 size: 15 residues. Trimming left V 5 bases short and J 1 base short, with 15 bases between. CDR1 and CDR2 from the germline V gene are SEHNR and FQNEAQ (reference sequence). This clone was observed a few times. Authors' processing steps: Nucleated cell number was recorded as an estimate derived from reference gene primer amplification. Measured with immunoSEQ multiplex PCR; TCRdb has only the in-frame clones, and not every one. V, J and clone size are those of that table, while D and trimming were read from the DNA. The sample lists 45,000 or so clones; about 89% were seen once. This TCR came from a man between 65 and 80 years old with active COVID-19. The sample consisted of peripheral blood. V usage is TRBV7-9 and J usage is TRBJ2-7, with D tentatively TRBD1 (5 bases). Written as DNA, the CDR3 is TGTGCCAGCAGCCCGGCTTCGAGACAGTCCTACGAGCAGTACTTC. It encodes CASSPASRQSYEQYF.